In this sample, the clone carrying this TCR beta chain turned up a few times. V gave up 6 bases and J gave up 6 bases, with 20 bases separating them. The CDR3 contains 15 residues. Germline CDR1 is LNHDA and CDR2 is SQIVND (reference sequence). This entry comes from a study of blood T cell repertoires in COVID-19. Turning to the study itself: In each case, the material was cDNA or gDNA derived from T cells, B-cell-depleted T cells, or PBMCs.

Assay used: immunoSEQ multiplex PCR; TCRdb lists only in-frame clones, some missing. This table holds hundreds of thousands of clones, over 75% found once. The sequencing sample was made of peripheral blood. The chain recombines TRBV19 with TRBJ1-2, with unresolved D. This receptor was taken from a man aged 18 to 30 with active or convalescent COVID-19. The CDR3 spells CASSPARGGNNGYTF. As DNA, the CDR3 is TGTGCCAGTAGCCCGGCGCGGGGAGGGAATAATGGCTACACCTTC.